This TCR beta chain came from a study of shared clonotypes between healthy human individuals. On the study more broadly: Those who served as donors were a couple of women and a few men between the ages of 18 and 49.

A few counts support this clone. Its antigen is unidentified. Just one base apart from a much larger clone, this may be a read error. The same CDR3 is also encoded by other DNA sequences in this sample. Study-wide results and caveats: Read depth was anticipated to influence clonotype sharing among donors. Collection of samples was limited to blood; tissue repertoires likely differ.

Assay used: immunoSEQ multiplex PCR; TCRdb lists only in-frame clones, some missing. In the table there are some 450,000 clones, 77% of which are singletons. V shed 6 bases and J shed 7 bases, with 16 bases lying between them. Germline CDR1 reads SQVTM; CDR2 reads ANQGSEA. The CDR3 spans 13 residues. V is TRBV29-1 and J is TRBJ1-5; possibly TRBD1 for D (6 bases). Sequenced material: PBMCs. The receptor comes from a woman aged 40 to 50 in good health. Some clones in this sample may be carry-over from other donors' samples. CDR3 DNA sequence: TGCAGCGTCACCCATAACAGGGACCAGCCCCAGCATTTT. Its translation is CSVTHNRDQPQHF.